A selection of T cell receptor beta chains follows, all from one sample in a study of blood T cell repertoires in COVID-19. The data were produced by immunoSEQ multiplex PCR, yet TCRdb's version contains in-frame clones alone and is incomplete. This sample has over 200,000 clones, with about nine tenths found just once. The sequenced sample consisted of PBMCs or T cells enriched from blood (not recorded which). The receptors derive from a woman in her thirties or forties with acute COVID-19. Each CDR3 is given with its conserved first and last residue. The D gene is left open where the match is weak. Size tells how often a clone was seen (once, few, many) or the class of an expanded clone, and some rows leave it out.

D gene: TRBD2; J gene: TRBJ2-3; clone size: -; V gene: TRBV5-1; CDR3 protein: CASSPVPGGDTQYF; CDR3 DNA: TGCGCCAGCAGCCCAGTTCCGGGAGGAGATACGCAGTATTTT
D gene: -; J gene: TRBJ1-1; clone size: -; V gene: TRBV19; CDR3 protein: CASSMTDYNTEAFF; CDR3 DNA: TGTGCCAGTAGTATGACAGATTATAACACTGAAGCTTTCTTT
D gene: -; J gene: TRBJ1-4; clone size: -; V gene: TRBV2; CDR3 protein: CASSGEGGEKLFF; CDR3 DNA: TGTGCCAGCAGTGGGGAGGGAGGCGAAAAACTGTTTTTT
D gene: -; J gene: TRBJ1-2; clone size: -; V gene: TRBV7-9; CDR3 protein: CASSYRHLFTF; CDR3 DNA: TGTGCCAGCAGCTACCGACACCTATTCACCTTC
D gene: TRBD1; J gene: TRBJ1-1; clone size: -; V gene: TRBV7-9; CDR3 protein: CASSLRGTVNTEAFF; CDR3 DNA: TGTGCCAGCAGCTTAAGGGGGACAGTGAACACTGAAGCTTTCTTT
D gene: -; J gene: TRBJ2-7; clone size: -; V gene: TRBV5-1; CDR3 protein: CASSLQGGYYEQYF; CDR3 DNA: TGCGCCAGCAGCTTACAGGGCGGGTACTACGAGCAGTACTTC
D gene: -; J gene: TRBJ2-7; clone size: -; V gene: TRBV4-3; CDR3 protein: CASSQEYENLYEQYF; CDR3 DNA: TGCGCCAGCAGCCAAGAATATGAGAACTTGTACGAGCAGTACTTC
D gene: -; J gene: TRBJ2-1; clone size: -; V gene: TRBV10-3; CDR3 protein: CAISDRDYNEQFF; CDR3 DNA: TGTGCCATCAGTGACAGGGACTACAATGAGCAGTTCTTC
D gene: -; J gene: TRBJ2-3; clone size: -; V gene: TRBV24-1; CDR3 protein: CATSGAGTDTQYF; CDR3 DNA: TGTGCCACCAGTGGAGCGGGCACAGATACGCAGTATTTT
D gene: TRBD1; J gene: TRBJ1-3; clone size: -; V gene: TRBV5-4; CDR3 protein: CASSLQGSGNTIYF; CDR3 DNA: TGTGCCAGCAGCTTACAGGGGAGCGGAAACACCATATATTTT
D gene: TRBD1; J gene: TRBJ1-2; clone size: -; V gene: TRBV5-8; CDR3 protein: CASSLSGTVYGYTF; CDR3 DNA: TGTGCCAGCAGCTTATCCGGGACAGTCTATGGCTACACCTTC
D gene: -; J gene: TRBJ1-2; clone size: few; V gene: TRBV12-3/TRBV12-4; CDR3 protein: CASSFPGGNGYTF; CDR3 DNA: TGTGCCAGCAGTTTTCCTGGGGGGAATGGCTACACCTTC
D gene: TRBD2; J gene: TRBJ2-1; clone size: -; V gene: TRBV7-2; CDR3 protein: CASKEGGGSYNEQFF; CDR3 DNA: TGTGCCAGCAAAGAGGGCGGGGGATCCTACAATGAGCAGTTCTTC
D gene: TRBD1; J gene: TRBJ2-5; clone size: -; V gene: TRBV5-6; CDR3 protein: CASSVDRGTRLYETQYF; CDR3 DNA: TGTGCCAGCAGCGTTGACAGGGGAACGCGCCTCTATGAGACCCAGTACTTC
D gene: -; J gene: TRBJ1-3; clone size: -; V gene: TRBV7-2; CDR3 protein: CASSLVTGENTIYF; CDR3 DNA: TGTGCCAGCAGCTTAGTGACGGGAGAAAACACCATATATTTT
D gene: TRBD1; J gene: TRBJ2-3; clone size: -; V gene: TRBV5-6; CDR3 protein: CASSLAWTGATDTQYF; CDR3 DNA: TGTGCCAGCAGCTTGGCGTGGACAGGGGCCACGGATACGCAGTATTTT
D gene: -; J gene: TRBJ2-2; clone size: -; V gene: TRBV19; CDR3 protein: CASSGSNTGELFF; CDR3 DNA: TGTGCCAGTAGCGGGAGTAACACCGGGGAGCTGTTTTTT
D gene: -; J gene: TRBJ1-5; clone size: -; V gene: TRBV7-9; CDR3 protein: CASSAPNSNQPQHF; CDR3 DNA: TGTGCCAGCAGCGCTCCTAATAGCAATCAGCCCCAGCATTTT
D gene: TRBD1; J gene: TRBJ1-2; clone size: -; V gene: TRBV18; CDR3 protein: CASSPLTGSYGYTF; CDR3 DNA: TGTGCCAGCTCACCATTGACAGGGTCCTATGGCTACACCTTC
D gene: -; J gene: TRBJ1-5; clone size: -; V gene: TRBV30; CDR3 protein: CAWSVHQLGGASNQPQHF; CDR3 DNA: TGTGCCTGGAGTGTACATCAGTTGGGGGGGGCGAGCAATCAGCCCCAGCATTTT
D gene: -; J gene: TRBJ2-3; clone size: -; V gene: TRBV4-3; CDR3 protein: CASSLLAEDTDTQYF; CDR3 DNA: TGCGCCAGCAGCCTTTTAGCGGAGGACACAGATACGCAGTATTTT
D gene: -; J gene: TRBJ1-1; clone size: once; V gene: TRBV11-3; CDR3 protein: CASRAAQNTEAFF; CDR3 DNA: TGTGCCAGCAGGGCTGCCCAAAACACTGAAGCTTTCTTT
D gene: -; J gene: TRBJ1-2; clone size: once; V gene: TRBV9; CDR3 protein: CASSPTGGNSYGYTF; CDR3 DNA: TGTGCCAGCAGCCCCACCGGGGGGAATTCCTATGGCTACACCTTC
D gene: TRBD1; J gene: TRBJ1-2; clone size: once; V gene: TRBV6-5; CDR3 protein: CASSFWDRVDGYTF; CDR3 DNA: TGTGCCAGCAGTTTTTGGGACAGAGTGGATGGCTACACCTTC
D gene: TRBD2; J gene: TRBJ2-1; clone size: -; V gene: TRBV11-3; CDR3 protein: CASSLGTSGHNEQFF; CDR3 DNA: TGTGCCAGCAGCCTAGGGACTAGCGGGCACAATGAGCAGTTCTTC
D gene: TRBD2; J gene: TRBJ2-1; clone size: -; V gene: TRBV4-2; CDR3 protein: CASSHLPLAGLRNEQFF; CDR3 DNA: TGTGCCAGCAGCCACTTACCCCTAGCGGGGTTGCGGAATGAGCAGTTCTTC
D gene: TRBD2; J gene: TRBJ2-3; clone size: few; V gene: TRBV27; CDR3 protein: CASSLERGDTDTQYF; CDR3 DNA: TGTGCCAGCAGTTTAGAGCGGGGGGACACAGATACGCAGTATTTT
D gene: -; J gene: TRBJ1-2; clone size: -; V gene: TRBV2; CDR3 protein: CASSEMRGQRSNYGYTF; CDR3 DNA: TGTGCCAGCAGTGAAATGAGAGGTCAGCGATCTAACTATGGCTACACCTTC
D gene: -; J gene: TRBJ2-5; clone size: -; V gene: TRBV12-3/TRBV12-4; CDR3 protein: CASSFGNQETQYF; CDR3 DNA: TGTGCCAGCAGTTTCGGTAACCAAGAGACCCAGTACTTC
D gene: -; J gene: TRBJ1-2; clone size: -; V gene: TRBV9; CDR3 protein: CASSVTDSLLSGYTF; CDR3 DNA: TGTGCCAGCAGCGTGACTGACAGCCTTCTAAGTGGCTACACCTTC
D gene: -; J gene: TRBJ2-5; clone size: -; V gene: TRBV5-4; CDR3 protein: CASRPAGIETQYF; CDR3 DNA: TGTGCCAGCAGACCCGCAGGGATAGAGACCCAGTACTTC
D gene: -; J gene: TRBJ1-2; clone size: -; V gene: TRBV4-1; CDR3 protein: CASSQGAIGNYGYTF; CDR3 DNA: TGCGCCAGCAGCCAGGGGGCGATTGGTAACTATGGCTACACCTTC
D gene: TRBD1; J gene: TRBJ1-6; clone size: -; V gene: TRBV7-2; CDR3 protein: CASSLGTDTTPLHF; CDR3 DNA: TGTGCCAGCAGCTTGGGGACAGATACTACACCCCTCCACTTT
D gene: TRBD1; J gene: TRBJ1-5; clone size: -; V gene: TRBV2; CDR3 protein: CASRRGTADNQPQHF; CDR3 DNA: TGTGCCAGCAGGAGAGGGACAGCTGACAATCAGCCCCAGCATTTT
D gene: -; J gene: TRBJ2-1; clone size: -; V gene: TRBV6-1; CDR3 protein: CASSVVSQGASYNEQFF; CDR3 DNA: TGTGCCAGCAGTGTAGTCTCACAGGGTGCCTCCTACAATGAGCAGTTCTTC